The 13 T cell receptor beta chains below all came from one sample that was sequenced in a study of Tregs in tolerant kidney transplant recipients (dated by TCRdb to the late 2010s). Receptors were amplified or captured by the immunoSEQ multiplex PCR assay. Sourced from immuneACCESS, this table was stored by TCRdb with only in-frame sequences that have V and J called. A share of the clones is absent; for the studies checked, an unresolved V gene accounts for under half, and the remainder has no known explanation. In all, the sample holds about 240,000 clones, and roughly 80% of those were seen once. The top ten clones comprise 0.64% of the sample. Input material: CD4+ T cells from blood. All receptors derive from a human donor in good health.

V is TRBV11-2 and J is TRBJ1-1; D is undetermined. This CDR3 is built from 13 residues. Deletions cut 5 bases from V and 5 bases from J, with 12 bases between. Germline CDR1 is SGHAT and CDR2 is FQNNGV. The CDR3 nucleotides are TGTGCCAGCAGCCCTCAACGGGAGACTGAAGCTTTCTTT. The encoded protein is CASSPQRETEAFF.

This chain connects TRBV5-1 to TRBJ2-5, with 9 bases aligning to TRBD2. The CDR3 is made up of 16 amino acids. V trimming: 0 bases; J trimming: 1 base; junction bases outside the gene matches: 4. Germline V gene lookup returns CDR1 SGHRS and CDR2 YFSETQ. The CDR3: CASSLVPSGTQETQYF. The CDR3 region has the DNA TGCGCCAGCAGCTTGGTACCTAGCGGGACCCAAGAGACCCAGTACTTC.

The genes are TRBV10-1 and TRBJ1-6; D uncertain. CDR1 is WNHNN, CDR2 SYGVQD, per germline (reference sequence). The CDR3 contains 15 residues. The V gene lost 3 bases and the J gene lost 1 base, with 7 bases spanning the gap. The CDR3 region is CASSESSSYNSPLHF. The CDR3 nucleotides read TGCGCCAGCAGTGAATCGTCTTCCTATAATTCACCCCTCCACTTT.

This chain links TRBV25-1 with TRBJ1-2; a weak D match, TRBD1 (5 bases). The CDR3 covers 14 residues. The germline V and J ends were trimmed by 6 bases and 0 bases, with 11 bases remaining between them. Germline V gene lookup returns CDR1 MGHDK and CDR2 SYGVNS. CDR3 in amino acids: CASRDKGSNYGYTF. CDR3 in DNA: TGTGCCAGCAGAGACAAGGGGTCTAACTATGGCTACACCTTC.

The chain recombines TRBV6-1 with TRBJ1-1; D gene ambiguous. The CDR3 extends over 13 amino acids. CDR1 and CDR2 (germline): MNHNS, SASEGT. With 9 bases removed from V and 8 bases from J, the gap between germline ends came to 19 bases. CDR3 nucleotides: TGTGCCAGTCTCATATACCCAAGGGCCGAAGCTTTCTTT. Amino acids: CASLIYPRAEAFF.

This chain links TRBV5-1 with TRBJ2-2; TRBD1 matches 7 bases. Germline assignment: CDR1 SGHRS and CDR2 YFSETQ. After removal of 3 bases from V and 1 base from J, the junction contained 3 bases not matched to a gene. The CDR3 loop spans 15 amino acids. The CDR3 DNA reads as TGCGCCAGCAGCTCCAGGACAGGGAACACCGGGGAGCTGTTTTTT. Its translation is CASSSRTGNTGELFF.

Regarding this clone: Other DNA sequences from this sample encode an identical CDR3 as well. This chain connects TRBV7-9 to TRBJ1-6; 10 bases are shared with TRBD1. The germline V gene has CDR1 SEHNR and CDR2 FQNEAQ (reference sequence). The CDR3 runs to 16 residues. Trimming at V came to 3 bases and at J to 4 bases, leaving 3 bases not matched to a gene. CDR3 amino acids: CASSLGQGFYNSPLHF. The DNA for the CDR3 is TGTGCCAGCAGCTTGGGACAGGGGTTTTATAATTCACCCCTCCACTTT.

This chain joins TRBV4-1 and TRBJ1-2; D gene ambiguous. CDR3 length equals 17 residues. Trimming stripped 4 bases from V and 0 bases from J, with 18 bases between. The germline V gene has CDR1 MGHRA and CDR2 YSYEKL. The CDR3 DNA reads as TGCGCCAGCAGCCCAAGGTACGTCGGGATCACTAACTATGGCTACACCTTC. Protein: CASSPRYVGITNYGYTF.

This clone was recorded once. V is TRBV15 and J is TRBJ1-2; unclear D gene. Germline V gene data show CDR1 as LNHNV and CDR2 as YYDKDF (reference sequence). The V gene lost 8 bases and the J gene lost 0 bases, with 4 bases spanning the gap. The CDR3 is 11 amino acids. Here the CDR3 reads CATSANYGYTF. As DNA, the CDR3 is TGTGCCACCTCTGCTAACTATGGCTACACCTTC.

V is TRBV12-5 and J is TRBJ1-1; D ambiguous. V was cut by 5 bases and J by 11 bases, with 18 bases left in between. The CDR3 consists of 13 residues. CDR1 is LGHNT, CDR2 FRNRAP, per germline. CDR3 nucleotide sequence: TGTGCTAGTGGTCCCCCTCACGCCTTGAGGGCTTTCTTT. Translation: CASGPPHALRAFF.

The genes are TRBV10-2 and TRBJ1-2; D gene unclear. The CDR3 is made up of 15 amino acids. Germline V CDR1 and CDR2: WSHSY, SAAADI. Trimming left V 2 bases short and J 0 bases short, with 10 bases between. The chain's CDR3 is CASSEMFRTNYGYTF. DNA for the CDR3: TGCGCCAGCAGTGAGATGTTCCGTACTAACTATGGCTACACCTTC.

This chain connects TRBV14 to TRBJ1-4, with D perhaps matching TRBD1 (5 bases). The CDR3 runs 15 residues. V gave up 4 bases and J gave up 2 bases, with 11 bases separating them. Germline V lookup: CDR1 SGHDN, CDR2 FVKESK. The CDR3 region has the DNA TGTGCCAGCAGCCCCGGGGCGCTGACTAATGAAAAACTGTTTTTT. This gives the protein CASSPGALTNEKLFF.

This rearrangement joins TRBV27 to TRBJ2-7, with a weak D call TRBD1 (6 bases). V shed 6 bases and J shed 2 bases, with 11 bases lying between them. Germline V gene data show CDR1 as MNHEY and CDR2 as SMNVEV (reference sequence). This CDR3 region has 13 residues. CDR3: CASRGHTTYEQYF. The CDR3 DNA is TGTGCCAGCAGGGGACACACGACCTACGAGCAGTACTTC.